The clone carrying this TCR beta chain came up once. This specimen comes from a study of CD8 T cells in Susac syndrome. With random hexamers, reverse transcription was performed on roughly 0.5 to 1 ug of RNA. In TCRdb, the immunoSEQ multiplex PCR reads were re-called with MiXCR into one record per CDR3 protein. This repertoire shows around 170,000 distinct CDR3 sequences, about 95% found once; its top ten account for 0.16%. V was pared by 5 bases and J by 7 bases, with 10 bases between. There are 12 residues in the CDR3. Germline V CDR1 and CDR2: SGDLS, YYNGEE. The chain carries TRBV9 and TRBJ2-1; unclear D gene. The sequencing sample was made of CD8+ T cells from PBMCs. The origin of this receptor is a human donor with multiple sclerosis. CDR3 sequence: CASRNVGNEQFF. The CDR3 DNA sequence: TGTGCCAGCAGAAATGTCGGGAATGAGCAGTTCTTC.